This T cell receptor beta chain comes out of a study of CD8 T cells in Susac syndrome. With random hexamers, roughly 0.5 to 1 ug RNA was reverse transcribed. TCRdb passed the immunoSEQ multiplex PCR reads through MiXCR, listing each CDR3 protein once. This table holds over 150,000 distinct CDR3 sequences, around 95% found once. This TCR derives from a human donor with Susac syndrome. Sample: CD4+ T cells from PBMCs.

The CDR3 nucleotides are TGTGCCAGCAGCTCCTTGGACAGGGCAGAGACCCAGTACTTC. It codes for CASSSLDRAETQYF. This sequence joins TRBV7-2 and TRBJ2-5; 8 positions match TRBD1. J was trimmed by 4 bases and V by 4 bases; bases with no gene match: 5. Germline CDR1 and CDR2: SGHTA and FQGNSA. The CDR3 is made up of 14 amino acids.